Each of the 21 T cell receptor beta chains below was sequenced from the same sample in a study of technical replicates of blood from several donors. Measured with immunoSEQ multiplex PCR; TCRdb has only the in-frame clones, and not every one. The sample carries 90,000 to 100,000 clones, approximately 95% recorded once. The sample was T cells isolated from PBMCs. The receptors shown here come from a human donor in good health.

The chain carries TRBV4-2 and TRBJ1-5; 8 bases align to TRBD1. The CDR3 has 15 amino acids. The junction had 1 base not matched to a gene; V was cut back by 3 bases and J by 0 bases. Germline values: CDR1 LGHNA, CDR2 YNFKEQ. CDR3 amino acids: CASSHDRGSNQPQHF. The DNA for the CDR3 is TGTGCCAGCAGCCATGACAGGGGTAGCAATCAGCCCCAGCATTTT.

The chain links TRBV2 to TRBJ1-4; D uncertain. Germline CDR1 SNHLY, CDR2 FYNNEI. The CDR3 consists of 14 residues. V lost 3 bases to trimming and J lost 1 base, with 6 bases between them. In nucleotides, the CDR3 is TGTGCCAGCAGTGACCGTTTAACTAATGAAAAACTGTTTTTT. Protein: CASSDRLTNEKLFF.

The chain links TRBV25-1 to TRBJ1-4; D is perhaps TRBD1 (5 bases). Per the germline V gene, CDR1 is MGHDK and CDR2 is SYGVNS. V shed 1 base and J shed 7 bases, with 13 bases lying between them. The CDR3 spans 15 residues. CDR3 DNA: TGTGCCAGCAGTGAATTCGGACATAGGAGTGAAAAACTGTTTTTT. Protein product: CASSEFGHRSEKLFF. The variable domain in full, completed from reference TRBV25-1 and TRBJ1-4, reads EADIYQTPRYLVIGTGKKITLECSQTMGHDKMYWYQQDPGMELHLIHYSYGVNSTEKGDLSSESTVSRIRTEHFPLTLESARPSHTSQYLCASSEFGHRSEKLFFGSGTQLSVL.

V and J are TRBV4-3 and TRBJ2-5; a possible D gene is TRBD2 (6 bases). Germline V gene lookup returns CDR1 LGHNA and CDR2 YSLEER. V lost 0 bases and J lost 5, with 19 bases in between. The CDR3 runs 17 residues. This CDR3 reads CASSQDFGQGGRETQYF. As DNA, the CDR3 is TGCGCCAGCAGCCAAGATTTCGGCCAGGGAGGTAGGGAGACCCAGTACTTC.

This chain connects TRBV11-3 to TRBJ1-2; 9 bases match TRBD1. With V trimmed by 5 bases and J by 7 bases, 8 bases remained unmatched. The CDR3 contains 14 residues. Germline V CDR1 and CDR2: SGHNT, YENEEA. The CDR3 protein is CASSRDRELPGYTF. The CDR3 DNA is TGTGCCAGCAGCCGGGACAGGGAACTTCCTGGCTACACCTTC. The complete variable domain, with remaining parts taken from reference TRBV11-3 and TRBJ1-2, reads EAGVVQSPRYKIIEKKQPVAFWCNPISGHNTLYWYLQNLGQGPELLIRYENEEAVDDSQLPKDRFSAERLKGVDSTLKIQPAELGDSAVYLCASSRDRELPGYTFGSGTRLTVV.

The chain couples TRBV6-1 to TRBJ1-2, with unresolved D. The CDR3 contains 10 residues. V was clipped by 5 bases and J by 10 bases, with 8 bases between them. Germline CDR1 is MNHNS and CDR2 is SASEGT. CDR3 sequence reads: CASSLSFYTF. Here the CDR3 DNA reads TGTGCCAGCAGTCTTTCCTTCTACACCTTC.

This chain joins TRBV11-2 and TRBJ1-2; tentative D call: TRBD1 (5 bases). The CDR3 extends over 14 amino acids. Germline lookup yields CDR1 SGHAT and CDR2 FQNNGV. V gave up 1 base and J gave up 8 bases, with 14 bases separating them. The CDR3 nucleotides are TGTGCCAGCAGCTTAGTTAAGGGGAAAGGAGGCTACACCTTC. This codes for CASSLVKGKGGYTF.

Note on this clone: Other DNA sequences in this sample translate to the same CDR3. The chain employs TRBV27 and TRBJ2-7; perhaps TRBD1 as D (6 bases). The CDR3 runs 12 residues. Trimming stripped 3 bases from V and 3 bases from J, with 6 bases between. Germline loops: CDR1 MNHEY, CDR2 SMNVEV (reference sequence). CDR3: CASSLTGYEQYF. The CDR3 bases are TGTGCCAGCAGTTTGACAGGCTACGAGCAGTACTTC.

V is TRBV28 and J is TRBJ2-7, with a tentative D call TRBD1 (5 bases). The germline V and J ends were trimmed by 5 bases and 2 bases, with 19 bases remaining between them. The CDR3 contains 16 residues. The germline CDR1 and CDR2 sequences are MDHEN and SYDVKM. DNA of the CDR3: TGTGCCAGCAGTCCAAACCTCGGACACCGACCCTACGAGCAGTACTTC. Residues: CASSPNLGHRPYEQYF.

J is TRBJ1-4 and V is TRBV7-9, with D tentatively TRBD1 (5 bases). Germline V gene sequence: CDR1 SEHNR, CDR2 FQNEAQ (reference sequence). The CDR3 is 19 residues long. Trimming took 5 bases from V and 4 from J, leaving 26 bases between them. The CDR3 loop reads CASSPLIGGIGFGNEKLFF. Here the CDR3 DNA reads TGTGCCAGCAGCCCCCTAATCGGGGGGATTGGGTTTGGTAATGAAAAACTGTTTTTT.

The chain joins TRBV28 to TRBJ1-1; weak D call: TRBD1 (6 bases). Germline CDR1 MDHEN, CDR2 SYDVKM. The CDR3 is 14 amino acids. Trimming stripped 5 bases from V and 5 bases from J, with 15 bases between. The chain's CDR3 is CASSVTGGWTEAFF. The CDR3 region has the DNA TGTGCCAGCAGTGTGACAGGTGGGTGGACTGAAGCTTTCTTT. The whole variable domain, remainder taken from reference TRBV28 and TRBJ1-1, is DVKVTQSSRYLVKRTGEKVFLECVQDMDHENMFWYRQDPGLGLRLIYFSYDVKMKEKGDIPEGYSVSREKKERFSLILESASTNQTSMYLCASSVTGGWTEAFFGQGTRLTVV.

The rearrangement joins TRBV19 to TRBJ2-3, with 12 bases identical to TRBD2. The junction had 1 base not matched to a gene; V was cut back by 5 bases and J by 1 base. The germline V gene has CDR1 LNHDA and CDR2 SQIVND (reference sequence). The CDR3 covers 15 residues. The CDR3 region is CASSRTSGGTDTQYF. The CDR3 DNA reads TGTGCCAGTAGTCGGACTAGCGGGGGCACAGATACGCAGTATTTT.

This chain links TRBV2 with TRBJ2-3; 11 bases match TRBD2. The CDR3 spans 19 residues. Trimming cost V 3 bases and J 5 bases; bases outside gene matches: 16. In germline, CDR1 is SNHLY, CDR2 FYNNEI. In DNA, the CDR3 is TGTGCCAGCAGTGAGCCCTGGGGGCTAGCGGGAGGTCTTATAGATACGCAGTATTTT. Amino acids: CASSEPWGLAGGLIDTQYF.

The gene calls are TRBV6-4 and TRBJ1-4; TRBD1 matches 8 bases. The germline gives CDR1 MRHNA, CDR2 SNTAGT. V was clipped by 9 bases and J by 2 bases; unmatched bases: 17. The CDR3 is 18 residues long. In DNA, the CDR3 is TGTGCCAGTCGTGTTGGACAGGGAGGAATCAGGACTAATGAAAAACTGTTTTTT. It yields the protein CASRVGQGGIRTNEKLFF.

This clone showed up just once. This sequence joins TRBV27 and TRBJ1-5; no clear D. The V end was cut by 5 bases, the J end by 3 bases, with 11 bases between. Germline V gives CDR1 MNHEY, CDR2 SMNVEV (reference sequence). The CDR3 is 14 amino acids. The CDR3 DNA is TGTGCCAGCAGTCCCCTTCAGTTCAATCAGCCCCAGCATTTT. It is translated as CASSPLQFNQPQHF.

The sample holds a few counts of this clone. This chain connects TRBV29-1 to TRBJ1-1, with a tentative D call TRBD1 (6 bases). V dropped 4 bases and J dropped 2 bases, with 17 bases sitting between them. CDR1 is SQVTM, CDR2 ANQGSEA, per germline. CDR3 length equals 15 residues. CDR3 amino acids: CSVGAQGNLNTEAFF. The CDR3 DNA sequence: TGCAGCGTTGGCGCGCAGGGGAATCTTAACACTGAAGCTTTCTTT.

The gene calls are TRBV29-1 and TRBJ2-7; TRBD1 matches at 8 bases. Unmatched junction bases numbered 0, after V lost 5 bases and J lost 3 bases. CDR3 length: 11 amino acids. Per germline, CDR1 SQVTM and CDR2 ANQGSEA. For the CDR3, the DNA is TGCAGCGTTACAGGGGGCTACGAGCAGTACTTC. This sequence encodes CSVTGGYEQYF.

The chain carries TRBV23-1 and TRBJ2-5, with a possible D match to TRBD1 (6 bases). TRBV23-1 is an ORF for which the function is uncertain. The CDR3 has 14 amino acids. The V end lost 10 bases, the J end lost 5 bases, and 20 bases lay between the germline ends. The CDR3: CATPHEDRRETQYF. CDR3 coding DNA: TGCGCCACCCCCCACGAGGACAGAAGGGAGACCCAGTACTTC.

This clone was observed a single time. The chain is built from TRBV28 and TRBJ2-7; no firm D call. Germline CDR1 reads MDHEN; CDR2 reads SYDVKM. With 10 bases removed from V and 1 base from J, the gap between germline ends came to 11 bases. This CDR3 is 12 amino acids long. CDR3 amino acids: CATCGESYEQYF. The DNA for the CDR3 is TGTGCCACCTGCGGAGAGTCCTACGAGCAGTACTTC.

The chain couples TRBV11-2 to TRBJ2-2; 8 nucleotides line up with TRBD1. The CDR3 has 14 amino acids. CDR1 and CDR2 (germline): SGHAT, FQNNGV. Trimming removed 5 bases from V and 6 bases from J; junction bases left unmatched: 5. DNA for the CDR3: TGTGCCAGCAGCCGGGACAGGCTCTCCGGGGAGCTGTTTTTT. Translating it yields CASSRDRLSGELFF.

This clone was recorded many times. This chain uses TRBV6-6 with TRBJ2-1; D might be TRBD2 (6 bases). The germline V gene has CDR1 MNHNY and CDR2 SVGAGI (reference sequence). This CDR3 has 15 residues. Between the trimmed V and J ends, which lost 0 bases and 4 bases, there was a span of 10 bases. In DNA form, the CDR3 reads TGTGCCAGCAGTTACTCGATGGAGGGGTACAATGAGCAGTTCTTC. Its protein is CASSYSMEGYNEQFF.